This entry lists 9 T cell receptor beta chains sequenced from one sample in a study of blood T cells in healthy people across ages. Then a second PCR, running roughly 6 to 11 cycles, was carried out with a sample-barcoded 5' primer and a J-beta primer mix. TCRdb re-called the 5' RACE reads through MiXCR, storing one row per CDR3 protein. The sample records approximately 1.5 million distinct CDR3 sequences, around 40% being singletons. The source material was blood. Receptors were obtained from a woman aged 18 to 35 in good health.

This clonotype was counted only a few times. The chain joins TRBV7-9 to TRBJ2-1; 11 positions agree with TRBD2. Losses at the gene ends were 4 bases for V and 9 bases for J; bases not matched to a gene: 8. The CDR3 consists of 15 residues. CDR1 SEHNR and CDR2 FQNEAQ come from the germline V gene (reference sequence). Here the CDR3 reads CASSSGLAEIGEQFF. DNA for the CDR3: TGTGCCAGCAGCTCGGGACTAGCGGAGATAGGTGAGCAGTTCTTC.

The chain is built from TRBV10-3 and TRBJ1-6; a weak D match, TRBD1 (6 bases). Germline CDR1 ENHRY, CDR2 SYGVKD. The CDR3 spans 15 residues. Trimming removed 2 bases at V and 7 bases at J, with 12 bases between. The CDR3 sequence: CAISEGGPPNSPLHF. The CDR3 bases are TGTGCCATCAGTGAGGGGGGGCCCCCCAATTCACCCCTCCACTTT.

This clonotype has at least ten counts. The DNA for the CDR3 is TGTGCCAGCAGCAGCCTAGTTAACTATGGCTACACCTTC. It specifies CASSSLVNYGYTF. The chain uses TRBV6-5 and TRBJ1-2; no clear D. CDR3 length: 13 amino acids. CDR1 and CDR2 from the germline V gene are MNHEY and SVGAGI. V lost 6 bases, J lost 1 base, and 9 bases lay in between.

V and J are TRBV20-1 and TRBJ2-7; D gene ambiguous. Looked up from germline, CDR1 is DFQATT and CDR2 is SNEGSKA (reference sequence). This CDR3 spans 12 amino acids. Trimming took off 1 base at V and 2 bases at J, with 6 bases between the two ends. This chain's CDR3 is CSARVYTYEQYF. The CDR3 DNA reads as TGCAGTGCTAGAGTATACACCTACGAGCAGTACTTC.

The V call is TRBV6-6, the J call TRBJ2-3; 9 bases are shared with TRBD2. Germline lookup yields CDR1 MNHNY and CDR2 SVGAGI (reference sequence). V shed 10 bases, J shed 2 bases, and the junction held 7 bases outside the gene matches. The CDR3 extends over 14 amino acids. The CDR3 nucleotides are TGTGCCACACGACTAGCGGAGAACACAGATACGCAGTATTTT. It yields the protein CATRLAENTDTQYF.

This clonotype showed up just a few times. The CDR3 loop is CASSPLGGGPSDTQYF. CDR3 sequence (DNA): TGTGCCAGCAGCCCCCTTGGGGGAGGGCCTTCAGATACGCAGTATTTT. The chain joins TRBV7-3 to TRBJ2-3; the match to TRBD2 covers 7 bases. This CDR3 has 16 residues. Germline-derived CDR1 and CDR2 are SGHTA and FQGTGA. V gave up 5 bases and J gave up 4 bases; unmatched junction bases: 12.

V gene TRBV12-3 or TRBV12-4 combines with J gene TRBJ1-1; D not resolved. CDR3 size: 16 residues. V was shortened by 5 bases and J by 2 bases, with 18 bases between the two germline ends. The CDR3 sequence: CASSPGPGSPNTEAFF. DNA of the CDR3: TGTGCCAGCAGTCCCGGTCCTGGGTCTCCAAACACTGAAGCTTTCTTT.

V gene TRBV29-1 combines with J gene TRBJ1-4; TRBD1 might be the D (5 bases). CDR3 length equals 14 residues. CDR1 SQVTM and CDR2 ANQGSEA come from the germline V gene. The V end lost 4 bases, the J end lost 0 bases, and 9 bases lay between the germline ends. CDR3 sequence (DNA): TGCAGCGTTGGGGGGGAAACAACTAATGAAAAACTGTTTTTT. It yields the protein CSVGGETTNEKLFF.

This chain uses TRBV30 with TRBJ1-2; 8 nucleotides line up with TRBD1. The length of the CDR3 is 13 residues. V was pared by 2 bases and J by 2 bases, with 1 base of the junction left unmatched. Per the germline V gene, CDR1 is GTSNPN and CDR2 is SVGIG (reference sequence). CDR3 nucleotide sequence: TGTGCCTGGAGTCGGGACAGGAACTATGGCTACACCTTC. Encoded protein: CAWSRDRNYGYTF.